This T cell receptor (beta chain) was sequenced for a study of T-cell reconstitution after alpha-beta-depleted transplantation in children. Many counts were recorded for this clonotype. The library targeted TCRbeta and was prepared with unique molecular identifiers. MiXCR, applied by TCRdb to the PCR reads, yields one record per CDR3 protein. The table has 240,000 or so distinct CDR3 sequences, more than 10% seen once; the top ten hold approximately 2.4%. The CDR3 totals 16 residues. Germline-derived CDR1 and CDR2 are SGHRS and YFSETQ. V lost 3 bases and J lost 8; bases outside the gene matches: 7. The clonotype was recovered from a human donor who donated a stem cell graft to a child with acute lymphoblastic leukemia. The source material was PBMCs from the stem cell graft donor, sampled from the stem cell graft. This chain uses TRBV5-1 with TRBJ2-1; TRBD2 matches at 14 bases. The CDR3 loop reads CASSSVRTSGRYEQFF. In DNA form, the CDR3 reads TGCGCCAGCAGCTCGGTTCGGACTAGCGGGAGGTATGAGCAGTTCTTC.